Listed below are T cell receptor beta chains from one sample, sequenced in a study of blood T cells in healthy people across ages. Each CDR3 protein gets one entry after TCRdb re-called the 5' RACE reads with MiXCR. The sample carries about 1,600,000 distinct CDR3 sequences, about 43% recorded once. Sequences were obtained from blood. Receptor source: a young woman in good health. CDR3s include the opening cysteine and the closing phenylalanine or tryptophan. Each record gives: D gene, V gene, J gene, clone size, CDR3 protein, CDR3 DNA. D genes are given only for firm matches. Size tells how often a clone was seen (once, few, many) or the class of an expanded clone, and some rows leave it out.

TRBD1	TRBV29-1	TRBJ1-1	.	CSANGQGAGTEAFF	TGCAGCGCTAACGGACAGGGGGCAGGCACTGAAGCTTTCTTT
.	TRBV7-9	TRBJ2-7	.	CASSFPLTPHEQYF	TGTGCCAGCAGCTTTCCGCTCACGCCCCACGAGCAGTACTTC
.	TRBV27	TRBJ1-2	.	CASSFGRSLSYGYTF	TGTGCCAGCAGTTTTGGACGGAGCCTCTCCTATGGCTACACCTTC
TRBD2	TRBV7-9	TRBJ2-7	few	CASSFGTSGKEQYF	TGTGCCAGCAGCTTCGGGACTAGCGGGAAAGAGCAGTACTTC
.	TRBV24-1	TRBJ2-7	.	CATSRKGGRLHEQYF	TGTGCCACCAGTCGCAAGGGCGGACGGCTCCACGAGCAGTACTTC
.	TRBV7-2	TRBJ2-7	.	CASSLEASGQGFNEQYF	TGTGCCAGCAGCTTAGAGGCTTCGGGGCAGGGTTTCAATGAGCAGTACTTC
.	TRBV7-3	TRBJ2-1	.	CASSFELGGEQFF	TGTGCCAGCAGCTTCGAACTAGGCGGTGAGCAGTTCTTC
.	TRBV5-1	TRBJ2-7	.	CASSLGGRTSSYEQYF	TGCGCCAGCAGCTTGGGGGGGCGCACTTCCTCCTACGAGCAGTACTTC
.	TRBV4-1	TRBJ2-5	few	CASSQNRLNWRGLETQYF	TGCGCCAGCAGCCAAAACCGACTTAATTGGCGGGGTTTAGAGACCCAGTACTTC
TRBD1	TRBV19	TRBJ2-1	.	CASSTGQGGGQRQFF	TGTGCCAGTAGTACCGGACAGGGAGGAGGACAACGGCAGTTCTTC
TRBD1	TRBV25-1	TRBJ1-4	few	CASADRGAFSTNEKLFF	TGTGCCAGCGCGGACAGGGGGGCCTTTTCGACTAATGAAAAACTGTTTTTT
.	TRBV6-5	TRBJ2-2	.	CASHSRTGELFF	TGTGCCAGCCACAGTCGCACCGGGGAGCTGTTTTTT
TRBD1	TRBV7-2	TRBJ2-3	.	CASSLVGQGRDTQYF	TGTGCCAGCAGCTTAGTGGGACAGGGGCGAGATACGCAGTATTTT
.	TRBV7-9	TRBJ2-2	.	CASSYGRVDTGELFF	TGTGCCAGCAGCTATGGGAGAGTCGACACCGGGGAGCTGTTTTTT
.	TRBV6-5	TRBJ2-3	.	CASSYSRYGSDTQYF	TGTGCCAGCAGTTACTCGAGGTACGGGTCAGATACGCAGTATTTT
TRBD2	TRBV10-1	TRBJ2-3	.	CASGAGTSGYTQYF	TGCGCCAGCGGCGCCGGGACTAGCGGGTATACGCAGTATTTT
.	TRBV5-1	TRBJ1-5	.	CASSLETGGDQPQHF	TGCGCCAGCAGCTTGGAGACAGGAGGGGATCAGCCCCAGCATTTT
.	TRBV6-6	TRBJ1-1	.	CASSLRADTEAFF	TGTGCCAGCAGTTTAAGAGCTGACACTGAAGCTTTCTTT
.	TRBV10-3	TRBJ2-1	.	CAISEGSGGTYNEQFF	TGTGCCATCAGTGAAGGCTCCGGGGGAACCTACAATGAGCAGTTCTTC
.	TRBV20-1	TRBJ1-2	.	CSAGGHTNNYGYTF	TGCAGTGCTGGGGGACACACGAATAACTATGGCTACACCTTC
TRBD1	TRBV2	TRBJ1-2	few	CASRDDRDNYGYTF	TGTGCCAGCAGGGACGACAGGGACAACTATGGCTACACCTTC
TRBD1	TRBV3-1	TRBJ1-2	.	CASSRQDRGYGYTF	TGTGCCAGCAGCCGGCAGGACAGGGGCTATGGCTACACCTTC
.	TRBV12-3/TRBV12-4	TRBJ2-7	.	CASSSGGLLGEQYF	TGTGCCAGCAGCTCTGGTGGGTTACTCGGAGAGCAGTACTTC
.	TRBV14	TRBJ2-1	few	CASSQNPWGTNEQFF	TGTGCCAGCAGCCAAAATCCCTGGGGCACCAATGAGCAGTTCTTC
.	TRBV5-1	TRBJ2-5	.	CASSLLGGEGQETQYF	TGCGCCAGCAGCTTGCTTGGCGGAGAAGGCCAAGAGACCCAGTACTTC
TRBD2	TRBV3-1	TRBJ2-1	.	CASSQRGGSDEQFF	TGTGCCAGCAGCCAACGGGGCGGGAGTGACGAGCAGTTCTTC
TRBD1	TRBV20-1	TRBJ1-1	.	CSARIRTGENTEAFF	TGCAGTGCCAGAATCCGGACAGGAGAAAACACTGAAGCTTTCTTT
TRBD1	TRBV7-9	TRBJ1-1	.	CASTADRGNTEAFF	TGTGCCAGCACCGCCGACAGGGGAAACACTGAAGCTTTCTTT
.	TRBV9	TRBJ2-7	.	CASSGGGTEELYEQYF	TGTGCCAGCAGCGGAGGGGGGACAGAGGAGCTTTACGAGCAGTACTTC
.	TRBV5-5	TRBJ1-1	.	CASSLRETEAFF	TGTGCCAGCAGCTTGCGGGAAACTGAAGCTTTCTTT
.	TRBV20-1	TRBJ1-2	few	CSAKDGGNYGYTF	TGCAGTGCCAAGGATGGGGGAAACTATGGCTACACCTTC
.	TRBV12-3/TRBV12-4	TRBJ2-7	.	CASSSPRQGGSYEQYF	TGTGCCAGCAGCTCCCCAAGACAGGGAGGGTCCTACGAGCAGTACTTC
TRBD2	TRBV18	TRBJ2-7	few	CASSPLTGGSYEQYF	TGTGCCAGCTCACCCCTAACGGGGGGCTCCTACGAGCAGTACTTC
.	TRBV4-1	TRBJ2-1	.	CASTNAGFGERFF	TGCGCCAGCACCAACGCCGGGTTCGGGGAGCGGTTCTTC
TRBD1	TRBV12-3/TRBV12-4	TRBJ2-1	few	CASSLFGQGAYNEQFF	TGTGCCAGCAGTTTATTCGGACAGGGGGCTTACAATGAGCAGTTCTTC
.	TRBV3-1	TRBJ1-2	.	CASSQDSRDLYGYTF	TGTGCCAGCAGCCAAGACAGCAGAGACCTCTATGGCTACACCTTC
.	TRBV29-1	TRBJ2-3	few	CSVAAPPSTDTQYF	TGCAGCGTTGCCGCTCCCCCTAGCACAGATACGCAGTATTTT
TRBD2	TRBV20-1	TRBJ2-3	.	CSARDPASGKADTQYF	TGCAGTGCTAGAGATCCGGCTAGCGGGAAAGCAGATACGCAGTATTTT
.	TRBV20-1	TRBJ2-1	.	CSARDVGTSFNNEQFF	TGCAGTGCTAGAGATGTGGGAACTAGCTTCAACAATGAGCAGTTCTTC